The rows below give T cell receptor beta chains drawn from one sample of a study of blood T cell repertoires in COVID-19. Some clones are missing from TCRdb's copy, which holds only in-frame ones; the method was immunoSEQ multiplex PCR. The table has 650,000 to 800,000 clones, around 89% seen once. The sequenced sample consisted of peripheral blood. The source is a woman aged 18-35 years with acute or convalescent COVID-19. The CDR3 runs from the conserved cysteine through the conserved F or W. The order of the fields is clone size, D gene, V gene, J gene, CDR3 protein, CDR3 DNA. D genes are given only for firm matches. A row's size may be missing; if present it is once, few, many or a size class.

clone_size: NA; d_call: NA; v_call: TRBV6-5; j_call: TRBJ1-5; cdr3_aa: CASSYTGSSNQPQHF; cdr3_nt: TGTGCCAGCAGTTACACAGGGAGTAGCAATCAGCCCCAGCATTTT
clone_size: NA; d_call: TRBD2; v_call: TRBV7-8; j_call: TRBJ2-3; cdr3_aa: CASSKPLGTSGVRTSTDTQYF; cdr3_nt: TGTGCCAGCAGCAAGCCATTAGGTACTAGCGGGGTACGAACTAGCACAGATACGCAGTATTTT
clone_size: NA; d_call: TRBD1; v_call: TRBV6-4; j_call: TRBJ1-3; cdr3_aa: CASSRQGSSGNTIYF; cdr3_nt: TGTGCCAGCAGCAGACAGGGATCCTCTGGAAACACCATATATTTT
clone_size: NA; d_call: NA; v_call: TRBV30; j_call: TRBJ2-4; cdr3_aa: CAWSEGGLAKNIQYF; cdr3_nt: TGTGCCTGGAGTGAGGGAGGTTTGGCCAAAAACATTCAGTACTTC
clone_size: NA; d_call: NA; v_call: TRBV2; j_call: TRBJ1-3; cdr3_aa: CASKARPRGNTIYF; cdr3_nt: TGTGCCAGCAAGGCTCGGCCTAGGGGTAACACCATATATTTT
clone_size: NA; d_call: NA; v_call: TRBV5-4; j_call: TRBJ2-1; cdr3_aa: CASTKSSYNEQFF; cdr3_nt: TGTGCCAGCACTAAGAGCTCCTACAATGAGCAGTTCTTC
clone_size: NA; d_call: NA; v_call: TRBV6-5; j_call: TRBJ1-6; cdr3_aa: CASGGETRKGSPLHF; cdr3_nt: TGTGCCAGCGGAGGGGAAACCAGGAAAGGTTCCCCCCTCCACTTT
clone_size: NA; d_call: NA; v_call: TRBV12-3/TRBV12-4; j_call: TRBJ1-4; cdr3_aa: CASSFREVLFF; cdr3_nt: TGTGCCAGCAGTTTTAGGGAGGTACTGTTTTTT
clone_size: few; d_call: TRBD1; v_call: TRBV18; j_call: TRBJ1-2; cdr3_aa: CASSESGTGTYGYTF; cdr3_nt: TGTGCCAGCTCAGAATCCGGGACAGGGACCTATGGCTACACCTTC
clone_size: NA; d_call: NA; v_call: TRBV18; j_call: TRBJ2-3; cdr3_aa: CASSSATTPTDTQYF; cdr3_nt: TGTGCCAGCTCATCCGCTACGACTCCCACAGATACGCAGTATTTT
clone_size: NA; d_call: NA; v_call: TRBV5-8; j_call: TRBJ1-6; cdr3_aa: CASSLAYELNNSPLHF; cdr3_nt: TGTGCCAGCAGCTTGGCCTACGAATTAAATAATTCACCCCTCCACTTT
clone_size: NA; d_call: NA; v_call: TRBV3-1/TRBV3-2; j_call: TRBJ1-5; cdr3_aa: CASSQGGPVQGSNQPQHF; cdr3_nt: TGTGCCAGCAGCCAAGGAGGGCCAGTCCAAGGGAGCAATCAGCCCCAGCATTTT
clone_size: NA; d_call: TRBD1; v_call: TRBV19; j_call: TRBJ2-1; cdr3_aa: CASSTLPGQGAYNEQFF; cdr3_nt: TGTGCCAGTAGTACTCTACCCGGACAGGGGGCGTACAATGAGCAGTTCTTC
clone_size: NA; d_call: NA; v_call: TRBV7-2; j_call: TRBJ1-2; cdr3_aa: CASSPRAGGRPYGYTF; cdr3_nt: TGTGCCAGCAGCCCAAGGGCGGGGGGGCGCCCCTATGGCTACACCTTC
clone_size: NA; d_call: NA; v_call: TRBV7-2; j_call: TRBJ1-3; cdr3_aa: CASSTRLTVTGNTIYF; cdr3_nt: TGTGCCAGCAGCACACGGCTGACAGTTACTGGAAACACCATATATTTT
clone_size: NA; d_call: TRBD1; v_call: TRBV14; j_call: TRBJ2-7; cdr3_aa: CASSQDYGTAYEQYF; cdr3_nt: TGTGCCAGCAGCCAAGATTACGGGACAGCCTACGAGCAGTACTTC
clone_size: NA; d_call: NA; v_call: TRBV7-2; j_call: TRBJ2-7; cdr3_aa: CASSLVAGRQYEQYF; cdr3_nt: TGTGCCAGCAGCTTAGTGGCAGGGAGGCAATACGAGCAGTACTTC
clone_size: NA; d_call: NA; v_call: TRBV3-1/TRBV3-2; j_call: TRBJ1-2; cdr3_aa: CASSQGIVGTYGYTF; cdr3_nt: TGTGCCAGCAGCCAAGGAATCGTGGGCACCTATGGCTACACCTTC
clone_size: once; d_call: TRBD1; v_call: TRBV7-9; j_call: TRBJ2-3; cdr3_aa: CASGRGQGGIDTQYF; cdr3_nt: TGTGCCAGCGGGAGGGGACAGGGAGGCATAGATACGCAGTATTTT
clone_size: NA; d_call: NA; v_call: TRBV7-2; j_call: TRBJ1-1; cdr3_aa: CASSSQGNTEAFF; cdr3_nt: TGTGCCAGCAGCTCACAGGGGAACACTGAAGCTTTCTTT
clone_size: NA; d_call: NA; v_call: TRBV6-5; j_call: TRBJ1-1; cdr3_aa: CASSYSGGNTEAFF; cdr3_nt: TGTGCCAGCAGTTACTCCGGGGGGAACACTGAAGCTTTCTTT
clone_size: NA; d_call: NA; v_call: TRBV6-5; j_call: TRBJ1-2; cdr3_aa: CASSSSTLYAGSGYTF; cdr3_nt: TGTGCCAGCAGTTCCTCAACCCTGTACGCGGGGTCGGGCTACACCTTC
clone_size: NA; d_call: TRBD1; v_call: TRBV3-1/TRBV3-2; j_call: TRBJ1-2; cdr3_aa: CASSQPDRGSYGYTF; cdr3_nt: TGTGCCAGCAGCCAACCTGACAGGGGGAGTTATGGCTACACCTTC
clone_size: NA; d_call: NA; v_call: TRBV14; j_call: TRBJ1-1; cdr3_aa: CASSQVGSGSAEAFF; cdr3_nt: TGTGCCAGCAGCCAAGTCGGTTCGGGGAGCGCTGAAGCTTTCTTT
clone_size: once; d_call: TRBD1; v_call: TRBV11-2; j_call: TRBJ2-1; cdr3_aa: CASSPGQGAYNEQFF; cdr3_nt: TGTGCCAGCAGTCCAGGACAGGGGGCCTACAATGAGCAGTTCTTC
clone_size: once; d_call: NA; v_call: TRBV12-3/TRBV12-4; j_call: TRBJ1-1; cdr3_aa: CASSLTRNTEAFF; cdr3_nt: TGTGCCAGCAGTTTAACCAGGAACACTGAAGCTTTCTTT
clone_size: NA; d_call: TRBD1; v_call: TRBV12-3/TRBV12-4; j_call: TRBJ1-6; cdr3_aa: CASSLTTGWFHF; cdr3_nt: TGTGCCAGCAGTCTCACGACAGGGTGGTTCCACTTT
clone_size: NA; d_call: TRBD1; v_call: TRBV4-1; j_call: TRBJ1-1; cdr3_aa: CASSQEAGGQDTEAFF; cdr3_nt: TGCGCCAGCAGCCAAGAGGCAGGGGGCCAAGACACTGAAGCTTTCTTT
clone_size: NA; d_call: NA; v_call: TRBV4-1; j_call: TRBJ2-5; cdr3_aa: CASSPHLTTGETQYF; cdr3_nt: TGCGCCAGCAGCCCTCACTTGACTACCGGGGAGACCCAGTACTTC
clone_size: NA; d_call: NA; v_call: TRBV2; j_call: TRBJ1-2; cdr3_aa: CASKRGEHGYTF; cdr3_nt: TGTGCCAGCAAAAGGGGCGAACACGGCTACACCTTC
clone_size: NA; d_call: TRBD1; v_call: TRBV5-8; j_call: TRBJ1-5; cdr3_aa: CASSLATGVVSNQPQHF; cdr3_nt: TGTGCCAGCAGCTTGGCGACAGGGGTAGTAAGCAATCAGCCCCAGCATTTT
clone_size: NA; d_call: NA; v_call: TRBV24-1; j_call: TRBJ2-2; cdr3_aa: CATLGGGELFF; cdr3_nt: TGTGCCACCCTCGGGGGCGGGGAGCTGTTTTTT
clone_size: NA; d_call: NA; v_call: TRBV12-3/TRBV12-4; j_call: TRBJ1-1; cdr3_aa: CASNTRGLEAFF; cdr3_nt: TGTGCCAGCAACACACGCGGTTTGGAAGCTTTCTTT
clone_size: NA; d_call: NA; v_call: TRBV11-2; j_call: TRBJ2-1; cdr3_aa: CASSLATSSYNEQFF; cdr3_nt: TGTGCCAGCAGCTTAGCCACAAGCTCCTACAATGAGCAGTTCTTC
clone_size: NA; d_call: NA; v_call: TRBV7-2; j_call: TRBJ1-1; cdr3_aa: CASSLDPGGTEAFF; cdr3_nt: TGTGCCAGCAGCTTAGATCCAGGTGGGACTGAAGCTTTCTTT
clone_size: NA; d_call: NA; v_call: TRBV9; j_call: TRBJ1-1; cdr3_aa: CASQGQGMTEAFF; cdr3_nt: TGTGCCAGCCAAGGGCAGGGGATGACTGAAGCTTTCTTT
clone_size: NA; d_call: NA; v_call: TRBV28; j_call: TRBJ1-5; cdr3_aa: CASRPGQRNQPQHF; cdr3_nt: TGTGCCAGCAGACCTGGACAGCGGAATCAGCCCCAGCATTTT
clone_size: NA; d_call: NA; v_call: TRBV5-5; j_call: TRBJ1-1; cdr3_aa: CASSLWRMNTEAFF; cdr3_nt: TGTGCCAGCAGCTTGTGGCGGATGAACACTGAAGCTTTCTTT
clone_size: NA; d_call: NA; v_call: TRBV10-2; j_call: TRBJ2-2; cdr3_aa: CASSDSTEMNTGELFF; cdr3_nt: TGCGCCAGCAGTGACAGTACAGAGATGAACACCGGGGAGCTGTTTTTT
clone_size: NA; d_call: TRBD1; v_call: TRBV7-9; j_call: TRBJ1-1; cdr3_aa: CASSSKGTDMNTEAFF; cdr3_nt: TGTGCCAGCAGCTCAAAGGGGACAGACATGAACACTGAAGCTTTCTTT
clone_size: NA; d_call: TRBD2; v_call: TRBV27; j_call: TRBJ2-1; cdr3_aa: CASSFFSGGASYNEQFF; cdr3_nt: TGTGCCAGCAGTTTTTTTAGCGGGGGGGCATCCTACAATGAGCAGTTCTTC
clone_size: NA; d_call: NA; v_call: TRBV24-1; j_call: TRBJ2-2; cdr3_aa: CAISEAGLNTGELFF; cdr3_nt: TGTGCCATTTCTGAGGCAGGACTTAACACCGGGGAGCTGTTTTTT
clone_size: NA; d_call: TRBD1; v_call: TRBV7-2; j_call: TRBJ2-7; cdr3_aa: CASSADRGALYEQYF; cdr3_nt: TGTGCCAGCAGCGCGGACAGGGGGGCCCTCTACGAGCAGTACTTC
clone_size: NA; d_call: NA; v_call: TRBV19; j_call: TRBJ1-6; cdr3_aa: CASRVQGINSPLHF; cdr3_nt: TGTGCCAGTAGAGTACAGGGTATCAATTCACCCCTCCACTTT
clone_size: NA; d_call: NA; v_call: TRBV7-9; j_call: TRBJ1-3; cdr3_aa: CASSFVGRGGANTIYF; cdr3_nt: TGTGCCAGCAGCTTCGTCGGCCGGGGGGGCGCGAACACCATATATTTT
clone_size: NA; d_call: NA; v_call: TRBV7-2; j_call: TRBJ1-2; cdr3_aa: CASSLVVITGSDGYTF; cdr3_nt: TGTGCCAGCAGCTTAGTTGTTATCACAGGGAGCGATGGCTACACCTTC